The next 17 T cell receptor beta chains were all read from a single sample in a study of response to subunit inactivated influenza vaccine. MiXCR was run by TCRdb on the RT-PCR reads, yielding one entry per CDR3 protein. This table holds a few hundred thousand distinct CDR3 sequences, about 11% found once. The same sample was also studied in work on T cells expressing NK-cell markers. Per that study: 5'RACE template switching with UMIs generated TCR beta cDNA.

Sample: PBMCs from blood, taken on the day of vaccination. These receptors all stem from a man aged 45 to 65 who received an inactivated influenza vaccine.

This clonotype occurred many times. This chain links TRBV3-1 with TRBJ2-1; the match to TRBD2 covers 9 bases. This CDR3 spans 15 amino acids. In germline, CDR1 is LGHDT, CDR2 YNNKEL (reference sequence). V was clipped by 2 bases and J by 5 bases; unmatched bases: 4. The chain's CDR3 is CASSQRTSANNEQFF. As DNA, the CDR3 is TGTGCCAGCAGCCAAAGGACTAGCGCCAACAATGAGCAGTTCTTC.

A word on this clonotype: At one boundary the junction diverges from the germline segment, which might be a read error. This chain joins TRBV12-3 or TRBV12-4 and TRBJ2-5; either TRBD1 or TRBD2 may supply D (5 bases each). CDR3 length equals 14 residues. CDR3 sequence (DNA): TGTGCCAGCGGTTTGTGGGGGAGTGGAGAGACCCAGTACTTC. It codes for CASGLWGSGETQYF.

This clonotype has only a few counts. The V and J genes are TRBV12-3 or TRBV12-4 and TRBJ2-3, with 14 bases identical to TRBD2. CDR3 length: 15 residues. Trimming at V came to 5 bases and at J to 9 bases, leaving 7 bases not matched to a gene. CDR3 amino acids: CASSPGLAGVGTQYF. CDR3 nucleotide sequence: TGTGCCAGCAGTCCGGGACTAGCGGGAGTAGGGACGCAGTATTTT.

The rearrangement uses TRBV4-3 and TRBJ1-6; TRBD1 might be the D (6 bases). Per the germline V gene, CDR1 is LGHNA and CDR2 is YSLEER. V was pared by 0 bases and J by 6 bases, with 12 bases between. This CDR3 is built from 16 residues. DNA for the CDR3: TGCGCCAGCAGCCAAGATCTAGGGGGGGTTAATTCACCCCTCCACTTT. It translates to CASSQDLGGVNSPLHF.

The chain uses TRBV29-1 and TRBJ2-6; D is unclear. This CDR3 contains 14 residues. Germline V gene sequence: CDR1 SQVTM, CDR2 ANQGSEA. V shed 6 bases and J shed 0 bases, with 9 bases lying between them. The CDR3 nucleotides read TGCAGCGTGGGCTCCAACTCTGGGGCCAACGTCCTGACTTTC. Translated, it gives CSVGSNSGANVLTF.

This clonotype was counted a few times. The DNA for the CDR3 is TGTGCCAGCACTTCGTCAGGACAGGGGGCCGATACGCAGTATTTT. Translated, it gives CASTSSGQGADTQYF. The chain has TRBV28 and TRBJ2-3; 11 bases match TRBD1. This CDR3 has 15 amino acids. Losses at the gene ends were 7 bases for V and 6 bases for J; bases not matched to a gene: 9. CDR1 MDHEN and CDR2 SYDVKM come from the germline V gene.

The chain recombines TRBV4-1 with TRBJ2-5, with 10 bases fitting TRBD1. There are 16 residues in the CDR3. Looked up from germline, CDR1 is MGHRA and CDR2 is YSYEKL. V trimming: 4 bases; J trimming: 3 bases; junction bases outside the gene matches: 8. The CDR3 bases are TGCGCCAGCAGCCGGCTCCCGGGACAGGGGAAAGAGACCCAGTACTTC. Amino acids: CASSRLPGQGKETQYF.

This clonotype has a handful of counts. The chain combines TRBV18 with TRBJ1-5; D is uncertain. This CDR3 contains 13 residues. Germline CDR1 reads KGHSH; CDR2 reads LQKENI. The V gene lost 0 bases and the J gene lost 6 bases, with 6 bases spanning the gap. The CDR3 protein is CASSPPDGQPQHF. The CDR3 DNA sequence: TGTGCCAGCTCACCACCGGACGGTCAGCCCCAGCATTTT.

The rearrangement uses TRBV6-1 and TRBJ1-2; D is undetermined. CDR3 size: 14 residues. Germline-derived CDR1 and CDR2 are MNHNS and SASEGT. Deletions cut 6 bases from V and 0 bases from J, with 11 bases between. This CDR3 reads CASSNGGANYGYTF. Written as DNA, the CDR3 is TGTGCCAGCAGCAACGGCGGCGCTAACTATGGCTACACCTTC.

This clonotype has more than one count but fewer than ten. In DNA, the CDR3 is TGTGCCAGCAGTGACCGGGGCGCCGGGGAGCTGTTTTTT. It translates to CASSDRGAGELFF. The chain recombines TRBV28 with TRBJ2-2; TRBD1 or TRBD2 may be the D gene (5 bases each). Deletions cut 5 bases from V and 6 bases from J, with 10 bases between. This CDR3 is 13 amino acids long. Germline V lookup: CDR1 MDHEN, CDR2 SYDVKM.

This clonotype was recorded a few times. V is TRBV6-2 or TRBV6-3 and J is TRBJ2-7; D gene unclear. The CDR3 extends over 13 amino acids. Trimming pared 10 bases from V and 6 bases from J, leaving 19 bases between. The V gene's germline CDR1 is MNHEY and CDR2 SVGEGT. CDR3 sequence: CANPPDGRVEQYF. The CDR3 coding sequence is TGTGCCAACCCACCCGACGGACGCGTCGAGCAGTACTTC.

CDR3 region: CSARGSGRNTEAFF. The CDR3 DNA reads as TGCAGTGCTAGAGGATCAGGGAGGAACACTGAAGCTTTCTTT. This chain uses TRBV20-1 with TRBJ1-1, with D maybe TRBD1 (5 bases). The V gene lost 1 base and the J gene lost 1 base, with 10 bases spanning the gap. The germline CDR1 and CDR2 sequences are DFQATT and SNEGSKA (reference sequence). The CDR3 covers 14 residues.

Only a few counts were recorded for this clonotype. The chain's CDR3 is CSVEGRRGTEAFF. CDR3 nucleotide sequence: TGCAGCGTTGAGGGTCGCAGGGGCACTGAAGCTTTCTTT. The chain uses TRBV29-1 and TRBJ1-1; tentatively, D is TRBD1 (6 bases). The CDR3 loop spans 13 amino acids. Per the germline V gene, CDR1 is SQVTM and CDR2 is ANQGSEA. V lost 3 bases, J lost 4 bases, and 12 bases lay in between.

This clonotype was picked up a small number of times. The genes are TRBV25-1 and TRBJ2-5; 7 nucleotides align to TRBD1. V was clipped by 1 base and J by 8 bases; unmatched bases: 7. Per the germline V gene, CDR1 is MGHDK and CDR2 is SYGVNS. This CDR3 has 14 amino acids. The CDR3 bases are TGTGCCAGCAGTGAATCGGCACGGACAGGAACCCAGTACTTC. Residues: CASSESARTGTQYF.

On this clonotype itself: A much larger clone sits a single nucleotide away, making a read error possible. The chain employs TRBV6-5 and TRBJ2-5, with D tentatively TRBD1 (8 bases). With 4 bases removed from V and 5 bases from J, the gap between germline ends came to 20 bases. CDR1 is MNHEY, CDR2 SVGAGI, per germline. CDR3 size: 16 residues. The DNA for the CDR3 is TGTGCCAGCAGTTCCCCCTCGACAGGGGAGGGGGAGACCCAGTACTTC. This gives the protein CASSSPSTGEGETQYF.

The V call is TRBV7-9, the J call TRBJ1-2; unclear D gene. With 3 bases removed from V and 3 bases from J, the gap between germline ends came to 14 bases. The CDR3 length is 15 residues. CDR1 is SEHNR, CDR2 FQNEAQ, per germline (reference sequence). The CDR3 region is CASSFLSRLDYGYTF. CDR3 coding DNA: TGTGCCAGCAGCTTCTTATCTCGCCTGGACTATGGCTACACCTTC.

In its sample, this clonotype was seen a few times. One end of the junction is discordant with germline, which a read error may explain. The CDR3 loop reads CAISLRGSDTGELFF. DNA of the CDR3: TGTGCCATCAGCCTCCGGGGGTCGGACACCGGGGAGCTGTTTTTT. The chain recombines TRBV9 with TRBJ2-2; D is perhaps TRBD2 (6 bases). CDR1 SGDLS and CDR2 YYNGEE come from the germline V gene. The CDR3 extends over 15 amino acids.